The source of this TCR beta chain is a study of cytomegalovirus exposure and HLA in healthy donors. Study at large: The 650 to 850 first-cohort repertoires and the approximately 130 validation repertoires shared the same platform, a later analysis reported. General study results and limits: The authors listed 150 to 200 TCR beta chains as cytomegalovirus-associated.

The repertoire was sequenced with immunoSEQ multiplex PCR; TCRdb's copy has only in-frame clones and lacks some. The data hold some 170,000 clones, with about 85% observed a single time. A word on this clone: Antigen: not known.

J lost 5 bases, V lost 0 bases, and 6 bases had no gene match. This CDR3 region has 16 residues. Germline values: CDR1 SGHRS, CDR2 YFSETQ. Sequenced material: PBMCs. The sequence derives from a man aged 30 to 45 in good health and CMV-seropositive. The rearrangement links TRBV5-1 to TRBJ2-1, with 9 nucleotides matching TRBD2. The CDR3 DNA reads as TGCGCCAGCAGCTTGGATTCGGCGGGGGGGCACAATGAGCAGTTCTTC. Amino acids: CASSLDSAGGHNEQFF. The full variable domain, its missing parts supplied by reference TRBV5-1 and TRBJ2-1, is KAGVTQTPRYLIKTRGQQVTLSCSPISGHRSVSWYQQTPGQGLQFLFEYFSETQRNKGNFPGRFSGRQFSNSRSEMNVSTLELGDSALYLCASSLDSAGGHNEQFFGPGTRLTVL.